This is a list of T cell receptor beta chains from one sample in a study of OX40 agonist ivuxolimab in advanced cancers. Produced via immunoSEQ multiplex PCR; TCRdb's table is partial and in-frame only. The sample records about 73,000 clones, about 89% being singletons. The input for sequencing was CD4+ or CD8+ T cells sorted from blood, taken in a trial of the OX40 agonist ivuxolimab. The receptors originated from an adult with an advanced solid tumor such as melanoma, head and neck, liver or kidney cancer. CDR3s include the opening cysteine and the closing phenylalanine or tryptophan. The D gene is left open where the match is weak. The size entry is marked missing in some rows and otherwise reads once, few, many or a size class.

TRBV4-3	NA	NA	TRBJ2-7	CASSQEIDTGQSYSYEQYF	TGCGCCAGCAGCCAAGAGATCGATACAGGACAGTCCTACTCCTACGAGCAGTACTTC
TRBV27	NA	NA	TRBJ1-5	CASSLAGNSNQPQHF	TGTGCCAGCAGTTTAGCCGGAAATAGCAATCAGCCCCAGCATTTT
TRBV7-2	few	NA	TRBJ2-7	CATQAVGRRNEQYF	TGTGCCACCCAGGCGGTGGGGAGAAGGAATGAGCAGTACTTC
TRBV5-1	NA	TRBD1	TRBJ1-2	CASSLAGGQGYTF	TGCGCCAGCAGCTTGGCTGGGGGACAGGGCTACACCTTC
TRBV7-2	NA	NA	TRBJ1-2	CASSLAEDRYGYTF	TGTGCCAGCAGCTTAGCGGAAGACCGCTATGGCTACACCTTC
TRBV19	NA	NA	TRBJ1-5	CASIVANTHQPQHF	TGTGCCAGTATCGTGGCAAACACTCATCAGCCCCAGCATTTT
TRBV4-2	few	NA	TRBJ2-5	CASSQDPLRANQETQYF	TGTGCCAGCAGCCAAGACCCCCTGCGGGCGAACCAAGAGACCCAGTACTTC
TRBV5-1	NA	NA	TRBJ1-2	CASSLGAGDRYGYTF	TGCGCCAGCAGCTTGGGGGCAGGGGACCGCTATGGCTACACCTTC
TRBV7-9	NA	TRBD1	TRBJ2-7	CASSPEPGQGNEQYF	TGTGCCAGCAGCCCGGAACCGGGACAGGGCAACGAGCAGTACTTC
TRBV10-3	NA	NA	TRBJ1-5	CAISGDGNQPQHF	TGTGCCATCAGCGGGGATGGTAATCAGCCCCAGCATTTT
TRBV4-1	NA	TRBD1	TRBJ1-5	CASSQDLNRGSNQPQHF	TGCGCCAGCAGCCAAGACCTTAACAGGGGCAGCAATCAGCCCCAGCATTTT
TRBV11-2	NA	TRBD2	TRBJ2-3	CASSSPSGTADTQYF	TGTGCCAGCAGCTCCCCTAGCGGGACCGCAGATACGCAGTATTTT
TRBV25-1	NA	NA	TRBJ2-7	CASSESRTSTYEQYF	TGTGCCAGCAGTGAATCCCGGACCTCCACGTACGAGCAGTACTTC
TRBV9	once	NA	TRBJ2-1	CASSVVGNNEQFF	TGTGCCAGCAGCGTAGTAGGTAACAATGAGCAGTTCTTC
TRBV6-1	NA	NA	TRBJ2-5	CASSEVGGGTQYF	TGTGCCAGCAGTGAAGTGGGGGGAGGGACCCAGTACTTC
TRBV5-4	NA	NA	TRBJ2-2	CATRVYVTGELFF	TGTGCCACCCGGGTTTACGTCACCGGGGAGCTGTTTTTT
TRBV11-2	NA	TRBD2	TRBJ2-7	CASSEPGLAAYEQYF	TGTGCCAGCAGCGAACCGGGACTAGCGGCCTACGAGCAGTACTTC
TRBV29-1	NA	NA	TRBJ2-2	CSVSPRRWDRANTGELFF	TGCAGCGTTTCACCCAGGCGGTGGGACCGAGCGAACACCGGGGAGCTGTTTTTT
TRBV28	few	NA	TRBJ2-7	CASRGDTFGEQYF	TGTGCCAGCAGGGGGGACACCTTCGGGGAGCAGTACTTC
TRBV7-2	once	NA	TRBJ1-6	CASSLDSDSPLHF	TGTGCCAGCAGCCTAGACAGTGATTCACCCCTCCACTTT
TRBV9	NA	TRBD1	TRBJ2-1	CASSVMGQGRNEQFF	TGTGCCAGCAGCGTGATGGGACAGGGGCGTAATGAGCAGTTCTTC
TRBV5-1	NA	NA	TRBJ1-2	CASSYRTDSSYGYTF	TGCGCCAGCAGCTACCGGACAGATTCATCGTATGGCTACACCTTC
TRBV7-3	NA	NA	TRBJ2-7	CASSSGAGTTPYF	TGTGCCAGCAGCTCGGGTGCCGGGACAACCCCGTACTTC
TRBV11-2	NA	NA	TRBJ2-7	CASSRDRRREQYF	TGTGCCAGCAGCCGTGACCGGAGGCGCGAGCAGTACTTC
TRBV7-9	NA	NA	TRBJ2-5	CASSRVAGIQETQYF	TGTGCCAGCAGCCGCGTTGCGGGAATCCAAGAGACCCAGTACTTC
TRBV2	NA	TRBD2	TRBJ2-2	CASSESGSPTGELFF	TGTGCCAGCAGCGAAAGCGGGAGTCCTACCGGGGAGCTGTTTTTT
TRBV9	NA	NA	TRBJ1-1	CASSVAMTANTEAFF	TGTGCCAGCAGCGTAGCCATGACAGCTAACACTGAAGCTTTCTTT
TRBV4-1	NA	NA	TRBJ2-7	CASSQGGSYSSSYEQYF	TGCGCCAGCAGCCAAGGGGGAAGCTACTCTAGCTCCTACGAGCAGTACTTC
TRBV29-1	NA	TRBD2	TRBJ2-2	CSVSSGVGTGELFF	TGCAGCGTATCTAGCGGGGTTGGCACCGGGGAGCTGTTTTTT
TRBV5-6	NA	NA	TRBJ2-3	CASSLTGDSTDTQYF	TGTGCCAGCAGCTTAACCGGGGACAGCACAGATACGCAGTATTTT
TRBV7-8	NA	TRBD1	TRBJ2-3	CASSYRQGVGDTQYF	TGTGCCAGCAGCTACCGACAGGGGGTTGGAGATACGCAGTATTTT
TRBV5-8	NA	TRBD2	TRBJ2-6	CASRMRGTGANVLTF	TGTGCCAGCAGGATGCGGGGGACTGGGGCCAACGTCCTGACTTTC
TRBV7-8	few	NA	TRBJ1-1	CASSSTMNTEAFF	TGTGCCAGCAGCTCGACAATGAACACTGAAGCTTTCTTT
TRBV5-1	NA	TRBD1	TRBJ2-1	CASSLGTGALYNEQFF	TGCGCCAGCAGCTTGGGGACAGGGGCCCTCTACAATGAGCAGTTCTTC
TRBV25-1	NA	NA	TRBJ1-4	CASSEFAGIWEKLFF	TGTGCCAGCAGTGAATTTGCGGGAATCTGGGAAAAACTGTTTTTT
TRBV5-4	NA	TRBD1	TRBJ1-4	CASRRTGNEKLFF	TGTGCCAGCAGAAGGACAGGGAATGAAAAACTGTTTTTT
TRBV9	few	NA	TRBJ1-5	CASSAAGGPGQPQHF	TGTGCCAGCAGCGCCGCCGGGGGGCCGGGTCAGCCCCAGCATTTT
TRBV5-1	NA	TRBD1	TRBJ1-1	CASSLQGTGNTEAFF	TGCGCCAGCAGCTTGCAAGGGACAGGGAATACTGAAGCTTTCTTT
TRBV6-6	NA	NA	TRBJ2-7	CASSDGYSYEQYF	TGTGCCAGCAGCGACGGATACTCCTACGAGCAGTACTTC
TRBV19	NA	NA	TRBJ2-7	CASSATHAYEQYF	TGTGCCAGTAGTGCAACTCATGCCTACGAGCAGTACTTC
TRBV5-6	NA	TRBD2	TRBJ2-2	CASSPMGREEAGELFF	TGTGCCAGCAGCCCCATGGGCCGGGAGGAGGCCGGGGAGCTGTTTTTT